Listed below are T cell receptor beta chains from one sample, sequenced in a study of T cell repertoires in cytomegalovirus infection. A single record per CDR3 protein comes from TCRdb applying MiXCR to the reads. This repertoire shows about 920,000 distinct CDR3 sequences, roughly 30% found once; its top ten account for over 12%. Their antigens are not known. The sample consisted of cultured CD8+ T cells from PBMCs, taken from culture after CMV antigen stimulation. Receptors were obtained from a human donor in good health (CMV status not recorded). Some clones in this sample may be carry-over from other donors' samples. Both conserved end residues are part of each CDR3. A D gene is named only where the DNA matches it firmly. Not every row has a clone size; where given, it reads once, few, many or a size class.

d_gene | j_gene | v_gene | abundance | CDR3aa | CDR3nt
- | TRBJ1-6 | TRBV5-6 | - | CASSYGAASNSPLHF | TGTGCCAGCAGCTATGGGGCCGCTTCTAATTCACCCCTCCACTTT
TRBD1 | TRBJ2-1 | TRBV6-2/TRBV6-3 | - | CASSLRTGPYNEQFF | TGTGCCAGCAGCCTACGGACAGGCCCCTACAATGAGCAGTTCTTC
TRBD1 | TRBJ1-2 | TRBV14 | - | CASSHDHRGPYGYTF | TGTGCCAGCAGCCACGATCACAGGGGCCCCTATGGCTACACCTTC
- | TRBJ1-1 | TRBV7-9 | - | CASSAETGNAGPFF | TGTGCCAGCAGCGCTGAAACAGGGAACGCTGGGCCTTTCTTT
TRBD1 | TRBJ2-3 | TRBV11-2 | few | CASSFAWTGATDTQYF | TGTGCCAGCAGCTTCGCGTGGACAGGAGCCACAGATACGCAGTATTTT
TRBD1 | TRBJ2-5 | TRBV7-9 | - | CASSFKDRGRETQYF | TGTGCCAGCAGCTTCAAGGACAGGGGCAGGGAGACCCAGTACTTC
TRBD2 | TRBJ2-1 | TRBV27 | - | CASSWGLAGGLEDSYNEQFF | TGTGCCAGCAGCTGGGGACTAGCGGGGGGGCTAGAGGATTCCTACAATGAGCAGTTCTTC
TRBD1 | TRBJ1-2 | TRBV27 | few | CASSLGRQGSGYTF | TGTGCCAGCAGTTTAGGACGACAGGGTTCCGGCTACACCTTC
- | TRBJ1-5 | TRBV5-6 | few | CASSLGGVKLNQPQHF | TGTGCCAGCAGCTTGGGAGGTGTCAAATTGAATCAGCCCCAGCATTTT
- | TRBJ2-3 | TRBV7-9 | few | CASSLVSASTDTQYF | TGTGCCAGCAGCTTAGTGTCAGCAAGCACAGATACGCAGTATTTT
TRBD1 | TRBJ2-2 | TRBV5-4 | - | CASSVGTGGSIGELFF | TGTGCCAGCTCCGTAGGGACAGGGGGTTCAATCGGGGAGCTGTTTTTT
TRBD2 | TRBJ2-5 | TRBV19 | - | CASSIAAAGRESVWMETQYF | TGTGCCAGTAGTATAGCTGCGGCAGGGCGGGAGTCTGTTTGGATGGAGACCCAGTACTTC
- | TRBJ1-1 | TRBV6-1 | few | CASSELTGNTEAFF | TGTGCCAGCAGTGAGCTGACAGGGAACACTGAAGCTTTCTTT
- | TRBJ2-7 | TRBV7-8 | - | CASSLEGMSYEQYF | TGTGCCAGCAGCTTAGAGGGGATGTCCTACGAGCAGTACTTC
- | TRBJ2-5 | TRBV7-6 | many | CASRPLAVQETQYF | TGTGCCAGCAGACCTCTGGCAGTTCAAGAGACCCAGTACTTC
TRBD1 | TRBJ2-3 | TRBV24-1 | few | CATSDPGQTPDTQYF | TGTGCCACCAGTGATCCGGGACAGACGCCAGATACGCAGTATTTT
- | TRBJ1-1 | TRBV15 | few | CATSRDYDGLMNTEAFF | TGTGCCACCAGCAGAGATTATGACGGTTTGATGAACACTGAAGCTTTCTTT
TRBD1 | TRBJ1-1 | TRBV6-5 | - | CATAGGWDTEAFF | TGTGCCACAGCAGGGGGGTGGGACACTGAAGCTTTCTTT
TRBD1 | TRBJ2-1 | TRBV7-3 | - | CASSSPYSRDRGSQFF | TGTGCCAGCAGCTCCCCCTACTCCCGGGACAGGGGGTCGCAGTTCTTC
TRBD2 | TRBJ2-3 | TRBV7-7 | few | CASSPGLSGGARADTQYF | TGTGCTAGCAGCCCAGGACTAAGCGGGGGGGCGAGGGCAGATACGCAGTATTTT
TRBD1 | TRBJ2-1 | TRBV4-1 | few | CASSHAPTDRLYNEQFF | TGCGCCAGCAGCCACGCTCCGACGGACAGGCTTTACAATGAGCAGTTCTTC
TRBD1 | TRBJ2-7 | TRBV23-1 | - | CAGSLTGGDEQYF | TGCGCCGGCAGTCTCACAGGGGGAGACGAGCAGTACTTC
- | TRBJ2-5 | TRBV5-6 | few | CASSLGDRGTETQYF | TGTGCCAGCAGCTTGGGGGACCGGGGGACCGAGACCCAGTACTTC
- | TRBJ2-1 | TRBV6-2/TRBV6-3 | few | CASNQKWGQAYNEQFF | TGTGCCAGCAATCAGAAGTGGGGACAAGCCTACAATGAGCAGTTCTTC
- | TRBJ1-5 | TRBV4-1 | - | CASSQGAASNQPQHF | TGCGCCAGCAGCCAAGGTGCGGCAAGCAATCAGCCCCAGCATTTT
- | TRBJ2-2 | TRBV3-1 | - | CASSQDRHLRSGELFF | TGTGCCAGCAGCCAAGATAGGCACCTGAGGTCTGGGGAGCTGTTTTTT